Below are 12 T cell receptor beta chains sequenced from a single sample in a study of vaccination and CD4 T cells after COVID-19. Treatment meaning: approximately nine-day PBMC culture with coronavirus spike peptide pools or control peptides (ViraFEST assay). The unexposed donor provided CD4+ T cells, which were taken before the COVID-19 pandemic (2011-2018). The Oncomine TCR Beta short-read assay was applied to DNA of cultured CD4+ T cells. MiXCR, run by TCRdb on the PCR reads, gives a single entry per CDR3 protein. This table holds fewer than 8,500 distinct CDR3 sequences, approximately 40% found once. No cognate antigen is known for these TCRs. Specimen: CD4+ T cells from blood, cultured in vitro. All receptors derive from a human donor in good health.

The rearrangement links TRBV21-1 to TRBJ2-5; the D call in the table, TRBD1, was not verified against the DNA. TRBV21-1 is reported as a pseudogene. This CDR3 has 15 amino acids. The chain's CDR3 is CALCLDRGLGETQYF. The CDR3 region has the DNA TGTGCGTTATGTTTGGACAGGGGGCTGGGTGAGACCCAGTACTTC.

This sequence joins TRBV10-2 and TRBJ2-2, with D tentatively TRBD1 (5 bases). The CDR3 has 15 residues. Germline values: CDR1 WSHSY, CDR2 SAAADI. V was cut by 2 bases and J by 5 bases, with 12 bases left in between. The CDR3 region is CASSERGGGTGELFF. Written as DNA, the CDR3 is TGCGCCAGCAGTGAGAGGGGTGGTGGGACCGGGGAGCTGTTTTTT.

The chain recombines TRBV6-1 with TRBJ2-1; D might be TRBD2 (5 bases). CDR3 length: 13 residues. The germline V and J ends were trimmed by 8 bases and 3 bases, with 11 bases remaining between them. Germline V gives CDR1 MNHNS, CDR2 SASEGT. CDR3 protein: CASVDGNYNEQFF. CDR3 nucleotide sequence: TGTGCCAGCGTTGACGGGAACTACAATGAGCAGTTCTTC.

The V gene is TRBV2, the J gene TRBJ2-3; D possibly corresponds to TRBD2 (7 bases). The CDR3 sequence is 16 residues long. V dropped 3 bases and J dropped 4 bases, with 17 bases sitting between them. Germline CDR1 reads SNHLY; CDR2 reads FYNNEI. The CDR3 spells CASSEGASGRADTQYF. CDR3 sequence (DNA): TGTGCCAGCAGTGAGGGGGCTAGCGGTAGGGCAGATACGCAGTATTTT.

This clonotype has more than one count but fewer than ten. The CDR3 sequence: CAISESRSSGNTIYF. CDR3 in DNA: TGTGCCATCAGTGAGTCGAGGAGCTCTGGAAACACCATATATTTT. The chain couples TRBV10-3 to TRBJ1-3; unclear D gene. V was clipped by 0 bases and J by 0 bases, with 6 bases between them. Germline V CDR1 and CDR2: ENHRY, SYGVKD. The CDR3 spans 15 residues.

This chain connects TRBV6-1 to TRBJ1-6; D not resolved. The CDR3 has 12 amino acids. From germline, CDR1 is MNHNS and CDR2 SASEGT. The CDR3 DNA is TGTGTCTCCGGCTCCTATAATTCACCCCTCCACTTT. Amino acid sequence: CVSGSYNSPLHF.

The chain uses TRBV6-1 and TRBJ2-5; unclear D gene. V dropped 7 bases and J dropped 2 bases, with 11 bases sitting between them. Germline V gene sequence: CDR1 MNHNS, CDR2 SASEGT. CDR3 length equals 13 residues. CDR3 region: CASKNAQQETQYF. The CDR3 DNA follows: TGTGCCAGCAAGAACGCACAGCAAGAGACCCAGTACTTC.

This clonotype was observed a handful of times. The chain carries TRBV19 and TRBJ1-6; no reliable D call. Per germline, CDR1 LNHDA and CDR2 SQIVND (reference sequence). The CDR3 length is 14 residues. V shed 2 bases and J shed 10 bases, with 12 bases lying between them. The CDR3: CASSIRTRESPLHF. CDR3 sequence (DNA): TGTGCCAGTAGTATAAGGACCCGGGAATCACCCCTCCACTTT.

The chain recombines TRBV6-1 with TRBJ1-1; D not resolved. Deletions cut 4 bases from V and 6 bases from J, with 9 bases between. CDR3 length equals 12 residues. The germline V gene encodes CDR1 MNHNS and CDR2 SASEGT. The DNA for the CDR3 is TGTGCCAGCAGTGGGGTTTACGCTGAAGCTTTCTTT. Protein product: CASSGVYAEAFF.

V and J are TRBV6-2 or TRBV6-3 and TRBJ2-3; TRBD1 matches 8 bases. V dropped 3 bases and J dropped 4; count of bases not matched to a gene: 12. CDR1 is MNHEY, CDR2 SVGEGT, per germline. The CDR3 extends over 17 amino acids. CDR3 amino acids: CASSYPLLTGVADTQYF. The CDR3 nucleotides read TGTGCCAGCAGTTATCCTCTTCTGACAGGGGTCGCAGATACGCAGTATTTT.

There are a few counts of this clonotype. The chain combines TRBV12-3 or TRBV12-4 with TRBJ1-5; D is perhaps TRBD1 (5 bases). V shed 4 bases and J shed 2 bases, with 15 bases lying between them. This CDR3 has 16 residues. The CDR3 reads CASSWEGLSGNQPQHF. CDR3 DNA: TGTGCCAGCAGTTGGGAGGGGCTATCAGGCAATCAGCCCCAGCATTTT.

The chain recombines TRBV5-1 with TRBJ1-5; 7 bases line up with TRBD1. J lost 1 base, V lost 3 bases, and 16 bases had no gene match. Germline V lookup: CDR1 SGHRS, CDR2 YFSETQ. This CDR3 is built from 19 residues. CDR3 nucleotides: TGCGCCAGCAGCTGGGGGGACCCAACAGGGGTTGGCAGCAATCAGCCCCAGCATTTT. Amino acid sequence: CASSWGDPTGVGSNQPQHF.